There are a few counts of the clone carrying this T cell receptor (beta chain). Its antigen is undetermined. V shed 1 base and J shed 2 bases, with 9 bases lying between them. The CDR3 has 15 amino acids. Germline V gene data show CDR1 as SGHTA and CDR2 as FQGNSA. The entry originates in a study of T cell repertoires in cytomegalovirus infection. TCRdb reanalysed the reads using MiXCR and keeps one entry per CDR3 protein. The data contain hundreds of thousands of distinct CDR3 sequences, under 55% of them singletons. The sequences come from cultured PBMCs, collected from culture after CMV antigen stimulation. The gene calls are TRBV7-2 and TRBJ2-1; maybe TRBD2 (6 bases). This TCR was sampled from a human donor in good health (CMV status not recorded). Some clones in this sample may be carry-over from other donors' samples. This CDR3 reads CASSLGRLAYNEQFF. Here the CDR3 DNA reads TGTGCCAGCAGCTTAGGGAGACTAGCCTACAATGAGCAGTTCTTC. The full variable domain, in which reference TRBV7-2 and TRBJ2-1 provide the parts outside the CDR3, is GAGVSQSPSNKVTEKGKDVELRCDPISGHTALYWYRQSLGQGLEFLIYFQGNSAPDKSGLPSDRFSAERTGGSVSTLTIQRTQQEDSAVYLCASSLGRLAYNEQFFGPGTRLTVL.